This passage covers 30 T cell receptor beta chains from one sample sequenced in a study of preoperative IRX-2 immunotherapy in early breast cancer. The data were produced by immunoSEQ multiplex PCR, yet TCRdb's version contains in-frame clones alone and is incomplete. This repertoire shows more than 50,000 clones, approximately 94% found once; its top ten account for 1.5% to 2%. Treatment indicated: preoperative locoregional IRX-2 cytokine immunotherapy. Collection took place from a patient treated with IRX-2 immunotherapy. All receptors derive from a human donor with breast cancer.

The chain is built from TRBV5-1 and TRBJ2-7; D might be TRBD1 or TRBD2, each matching 5 bases. Germline lookup yields CDR1 SGHRS and CDR2 YFSETQ. Trimming took 7 bases from V and 2 from J, leaving 10 bases between them. This CDR3 has 12 amino acids. This CDR3 reads CASWDGTYEQYF. The CDR3 coding sequence is TGCGCCAGCTGGGACGGCACCTACGAGCAGTACTTC. Full variable domain (outside the CDR3, taken from reference TRBV5-1 and TRBJ2-7): KAGVTQTPRYLIKTRGQQVTLSCSPISGHRSVSWYQQTPGQGLQFLFEYFSETQRNKGNFPGRFSGRQFSNSRSEMNVSTLELGDSALYLCASWDGTYEQYFGPGTRLTVT.

This chain links TRBV2 with TRBJ2-3, with 7 nucleotides matching TRBD2. Germline V gene data show CDR1 as SNHLY and CDR2 as FYNNEI. This CDR3 spans 12 amino acids. The trim removed 6 bases at V and 6 bases at J, leaving 3 bases unmatched. CDR3 protein: CASRQLADTQYF. The CDR3 nucleotides read TGTGCCAGCAGACAACTAGCGGATACGCAGTATTTT. The variable domain in full, with the rest retrieved from reference TRBV2 and TRBJ2-3, is EPEVTQTPSHQVTQMGQEVILRCVPISNHLYFYWYRQILGQKVEFLVSFYNNEISEKSEIFDDQFSVERPDGSNFTLKIRSTKLEDSAMYFCASRQLADTQYFGPGTRLTVL.

The CDR3 DNA reads as TGTGCCAGCAGCTTGAGCGGGGGGGCTGGTGGGGCCAACGTCCTGACTTTC. It specifies CASSLSGGAGGANVLTF. The chain combines TRBV7-3 with TRBJ2-6; 10 bases map to TRBD2. With 3 bases clipped from V and 3 bases from J, the junction kept 5 bases outside the gene matches. Germline lookup yields CDR1 SGHTA and CDR2 FQGTGA. The length of the CDR3 is 17 residues.

V is TRBV10-3 and J is TRBJ1-2; 12 positions agree with TRBD1. There are 13 residues in the CDR3. Germline V gene data show CDR1 as ENHRY and CDR2 as SYGVKD. V shed 4 bases and J 12 bases; nucleotides not matched to a gene: 6. Here the CDR3 reads CAISGGTGGVDTF. The CDR3 coding sequence is TGTGCCATCAGTGGCGGGACAGGGGGCGTTGACACCTTC.

The V and J genes are TRBV21-1 and TRBJ2-5. TRBV21-1 has pseudogene status. CDR3 size: 14 residues. CDR3 residues: CVSRTPESLETQYF. The CDR3, as DNA: TGTGTCTCGAGGACCCCTGAATCGCTGGAGACCCAGTACTTC.

V usage is TRBV6-5 and J usage is TRBJ1-1; D not certain. The CDR3 spans 15 residues. Trimming left V 0 bases short and J 1 base short, with 9 bases between. Germline loops: CDR1 MNHEY, CDR2 SVGAGI. The CDR3 nucleotides read TGTGCCAGCAGTTACTCGGGGTTGAGGAACACTGAAGCTTTCTTT. Residues: CASSYSGLRNTEAFF.

The CDR3 sequence is CASSLVGGPETQYF. The CDR3 nucleotides are TGTGCCAGCAGCTTGGTCGGGGGTCCAGAGACCCAGTACTTC. The chain links TRBV5-4 to TRBJ2-5, with D tentatively TRBD2 (6 bases). Deletions cut 0 bases from V and 4 bases from J, with 10 bases between. The V gene's germline CDR1 is SGHNT and CDR2 YYREEE (reference sequence). The length of the CDR3 is 14 residues. Based on the CDR3 plus reference TRBV5-4 and TRBJ2-5, the full variable domain is ETGVTQSPTHLIKTRGQQVTLRCSSQSGHNTVSWYQQALGQGPQFIFQYYREEENGRGNFPPRFSGLQFPNYSSELNVNALELDDSALYLCASSLVGGPETQYFGPGTRLLVL.

This clone occurred a few times. This chain uses TRBV7-3 with TRBJ1-6; 7 positions match TRBD1. The CDR3 has 13 amino acids. The germline V gene has CDR1 SGHTA and CDR2 FQGTGA. J was trimmed by 10 bases and V by 5 bases; bases with no gene match: 5. CDR3 in DNA: TGTGCCAGCAGCCTCAGGGGGAACTCACCCCTCCACTTT. This gives the protein CASSLRGNSPLHF.

The chain has TRBV9 and TRBJ1-1, with D possibly being TRBD1 (6 bases). V shed 4 bases and J shed 10 bases, with 20 bases lying between them. CDR1 and CDR2 (germline): SGDLS, YYNGEE. The CDR3 sequence is 14 residues long. The chain's CDR3 is CASSTLDSQTGAFF. The CDR3 bases are TGTGCCAGCAGCACGCTGGACAGCCAAACGGGAGCTTTCTTT.

The chain is built from TRBV11-2 and TRBJ2-1; 13 nucleotides line up with TRBD2. The CDR3 is 16 residues long. The ends lost 5 bases at V and 15 bases at J; junction bases unmatched: 16. From germline, CDR1 is SGHAT and CDR2 FQNNGV. The CDR3 DNA is TGTGCCAGCAGCCCTATCGGGGTACTAGCGGGGGGGGCCCCGTTCTTC. Translating it yields CASSPIGVLAGGAPFF.

The chain employs TRBV5-1 and TRBJ2-7, with D possibly being TRBD1 or TRBD2 (5 bases each). Germline V gene lookup returns CDR1 SGHRS and CDR2 YFSETQ. Trimming took off 3 bases at V and 5 bases at J, with 21 bases between the two ends. This CDR3 contains 16 residues. CDR3 protein: CASSSQLGTSTNEQYF. Written as DNA, the CDR3 is TGCGCCAGCAGCTCCCAATTGGGGACCAGCACTAACGAGCAGTACTTC. Together with reference TRBV5-1 and TRBJ2-7, the CDR3 gives the full variable domain: KAGVTQTPRYLIKTRGQQVTLSCSPISGHRSVSWYQQTPGQGLQFLFEYFSETQRNKGNFPGRFSGRQFSNSRSEMNVSTLELGDSALYLCASSSQLGTSTNEQYFGPGTRLTVT.

The chain couples TRBV28 to TRBJ2-3; D perhaps matches TRBD1 (6 bases). Trimming stripped 3 bases from V and 3 bases from J, with 13 bases between. The CDR3 has 15 residues. CDR1 and CDR2 (germline): MDHEN, SYDVKM. CDR3 loop: CASSFVGASTDTQYF. The CDR3 DNA reads as TGTGCCAGCAGTTTCGTGGGGGCAAGTACAGATACGCAGTATTTT. The full variable domain, completed using reference TRBV28 and TRBJ2-3, is DVKVTQSSRYLVKRTGEKVFLECVQDMDHENMFWYRQDPGLGLRLIYFSYDVKMKEKGDIPEGYSVSREKKERFSLILESASTNQTSMYLCASSFVGASTDTQYFGPGTRLTVL.

The chain couples TRBV2 to TRBJ2-7; D is unclear. Germline V lookup: CDR1 SNHLY, CDR2 FYNNEI. Between the trimmed V and J ends, which lost 0 bases and 3 bases, there was a span of 0 bases. The CDR3 runs 11 residues. CDR3 region: CASSEAYEQYF. The CDR3 nucleotides are TGTGCCAGCAGTGAAGCCTACGAGCAGTACTTC.

The count of this clone is one. The chain carries TRBV4-2 and TRBJ2-1; 11 bases fit TRBD2. J lost 4 bases, V lost 2 bases, and 16 bases had no gene match. The CDR3 is made up of 20 amino acids. Germline values: CDR1 LGHNA, CDR2 YNFKEQ. CDR3 DNA sequence: TGTGCCAGCAGCCAATTAGCGGGGGGGGACGAACCACCTTCTTACAATGAGCAGTTCTTC. Translated, it gives CASSQLAGGDEPPSYNEQFF.

This clone was observed a few times. The chain links TRBV5-1 to TRBJ2-7; D perhaps matches TRBD2 (6 bases). This CDR3 comprises 16 residues. Trimming stripped 1 base from V and 5 bases from J, with 19 bases between. Germline V CDR1 and CDR2: SGHRS, YFSETQ. The CDR3, as DNA: TGCGCCAGCAGCTTGTTAGTTGCGGGAAGCCTCAACGAGCAGTACTTC. This encodes CASSLLVAGSLNEQYF.

CDR3 in amino acids: CASSLVGGNTGELFF. The CDR3 DNA reads TGTGCCAGCAGCTTAGTGGGGGGCAACACCGGGGAGCTGTTTTTT. The V call is TRBV7-6, the J call TRBJ2-2, with D tentatively TRBD1 or TRBD2 (6 bases each). The ends were cut back, 1 base at V and 2 bases at J, with 8 bases in the middle. Germline V gene data show CDR1 as SGHVS and CDR2 as FNYEAQ. CDR3 size: 15 residues. Based on the CDR3 plus reference TRBV7-6 and TRBJ2-2, the full variable domain is GAGVSQSPRYKVTKRGQDVALRCDPISGHVSLYWYRQALGQGPEFLTYFNYEAQQDKSGLPNDRFSAERPEGSISTLTIQRTEQRDSAMYRCASSLVGGNTGELFFGEGSRLTVL.

The chain combines TRBV7-9 with TRBJ2-5; D ambiguous. V gave up 5 bases and J gave up 11 bases, with 30 bases separating them. CDR1 SEHNR and CDR2 FQNEAQ come from the germline V gene (reference sequence). The CDR3 extends over 17 amino acids. CDR3 coding DNA: TGTGCCAGCAGCACCCCTTCCCATAAGAGAGCCCGCAGCGTGCAGTACTTC. It specifies CASSTPSHKRARSVQYF.

V usage is TRBV29-1 and J usage is TRBJ2-5, with D maybe TRBD1 (6 bases). The germline V gene has CDR1 SQVTM and CDR2 ANQGSEA. The CDR3 spans 12 residues. V dropped 8 bases and J dropped 7 bases, with 17 bases sitting between them. In DNA, the CDR3 is TGCAGCATGAGACAGGAAAGGGCGACCCAGTACTTC. Its translation: CSMRQERATQYF.

CDR3 coding DNA: TGTGCCAGCAGCTTGGACGGACTAGCGGGGGTCGAGCAGTACTTC. It codes for CASSLDGLAGVEQYF. The J gene is TRBJ2-7, the V gene TRBV7-2; TRBD2 matches 13 bases. Trimming at V came to 3 bases and at J to 6 bases, leaving 5 bases not matched to a gene. Germline V gene lookup returns CDR1 SGHTA and CDR2 FQGNSA. The CDR3 has 15 residues. The complete variable domain, with remaining parts taken from reference TRBV7-2 and TRBJ2-7, reads GAGVSQSPSNKVTEKGKDVELRCDPISGHTALYWYRQSLGQGLEFLIYFQGNSAPDKSGLPSDRFSAERTGGSVSTLTIQRTQQEDSAVYLCASSLDGLAGVEQYFGPGTRLTVT.

The J gene is TRBJ1-4, the V gene TRBV6-5, with D perhaps TRBD1 (5 bases). V lost 8 bases and J 6 bases, leaving 16 bases between the germline ends. Germline values: CDR1 MNHEY, CDR2 SVGAGI. The CDR3 has 14 amino acids. The DNA for the CDR3 is TGTGCCAGCCGCCGGGCAGGGTTCGATGAAAAACTGTTTTTT. Protein: CASRRAGFDEKLFF.

V and J are TRBV30 and TRBJ2-5; the D is unclear. Germline values: CDR1 GTSNPN, CDR2 SVGIG (reference sequence). The CDR3 has 12 residues. V dropped 0 bases and J dropped 1 base, with 3 bases sitting between them. CDR3 sequence reads: CAWSVSQETQYF. CDR3 nucleotide sequence: TGTGCCTGGAGTGTATCCCAAGAGACCCAGTACTTC.

The chain uses TRBV5-1 and TRBJ2-4, with D possibly being TRBD2 (6 bases). The CDR3 is 16 residues long. V was shortened by 1 base and J by 8 bases, with 19 bases between the two germline ends. The germline CDR1 and CDR2 sequences are SGHRS and YFSETQ. The CDR3: CASSLLFREPWDIQYF. CDR3 nucleotide sequence: TGCGCCAGCAGCTTGCTGTTCCGGGAGCCGTGGGACATTCAGTACTTC.

This clone is a singleton in its sample. The gene calls are TRBV7-6 and TRBJ2-1; D not resolved. Germline V lookup: CDR1 SGHVS, CDR2 FNYEAQ. Trimming left V 2 bases short and J 5 bases short, with 7 bases between. The CDR3 has 13 residues. CDR3 amino acids: CASSLRSDNEQFF. The CDR3 coding sequence is TGTGCCAGCAGCTTACGGTCAGACAATGAGCAGTTCTTC.

J is TRBJ2-1 and V is TRBV7-8; D ambiguous. Per the germline V gene, CDR1 is SGHVS and CDR2 is FQNEAQ. V was shortened by 3 bases and J by 4 bases, with 7 bases between the two germline ends. This CDR3 comprises 13 residues. CDR3 sequence (DNA): TGTGCCAGCAGCTTGACTTCTTACAATGAGCAGTTCTTC. Protein sequence: CASSLTSYNEQFF.

The chain combines TRBV2 with TRBJ1-4; no definite D call. Germline V gene lookup returns CDR1 SNHLY and CDR2 FYNNEI. The CDR3 is 12 amino acids. Trimming took off 8 bases at V and 7 bases at J, with 11 bases between the two ends. CDR3 protein: CASAPIGEKLFF. The CDR3 DNA sequence: TGTGCCAGCGCCCCCATTGGTGAAAAACTGTTTTTT. Supplemented by reference TRBV2 and TRBJ1-4, the full variable domain reads EPEVTQTPSHQVTQMGQEVILRCVPISNHLYFYWYRQILGQKVEFLVSFYNNEISEKSEIFDDQFSVERPDGSNFTLKIRSTKLEDSAMYFCASAPIGEKLFFGSGTQLSVL.

The chain employs TRBV20-1 and TRBJ1-5, with D perhaps TRBD1 (5 bases). The CDR3 is made up of 11 amino acids. Germline CDR1 and CDR2: DFQATT and SNEGSKA (reference sequence). Trimming pared 7 bases from V and 3 bases from J, leaving 7 bases between. The CDR3 reads CSGGHNQPQHF. Written as DNA, the CDR3 is TGCAGTGGAGGACACAATCAGCCCCAGCATTTT.

The chain joins TRBV9 to TRBJ2-7, with D unresolved. Trimming removed 6 bases at V and 1 base at J, with 14 bases between. The germline V gene encodes CDR1 SGDLS and CDR2 YYNGEE. This CDR3 is built from 14 residues. DNA for the CDR3: TGTGCCAGCACACCAAGAGGCGCTTCCTACGAGCAGTACTTC. Protein sequence: CASTPRGASYEQYF. The complete variable domain, with remaining parts taken from reference TRBV9 and TRBJ2-7, reads DSGVTQTPKHLITATGQRVTLRCSPRSGDLSVYWYQQSLDQGLQFLIQYYNGEERAKGNILERFSAQQFPDLHSELNLSSLELGDSALYFCASTPRGASYEQYFGPGTRLTVT.

V is TRBV2 and J is TRBJ2-4; 9 bases are shared with TRBD1. CDR3 length equals 17 residues. Trimming took 1 base from V and 3 from J; bases not matched to a gene: 7. Germline CDR1 is SNHLY and CDR2 is FYNNEI. The CDR3 nucleotides are TGTGCCAGCAGTGAAGTGCTGGGACAGGGTTTCAAAAACATTCAGTACTTC. This encodes CASSEVLGQGFKNIQYF.

The gene calls are TRBV4-3 and TRBJ2-5; the D gene could be TRBD1 or TRBD2 (6 bases each). This CDR3 comprises 14 residues. Germline loops: CDR1 LGHNA, CDR2 YSLEER. The ends were cut back, 2 bases at V and 5 bases at J, with 12 bases in the middle. CDR3 coding DNA: TGCGCCAGCAGCCAAAATAGGGGGAGGGAGACCCAGTACTTC. Residues: CASSQNRGRETQYF.

The chain has TRBV5-6 and TRBJ2-7, with D possibly being TRBD2 (7 bases). Germline CDR1 SGHDT, CDR2 YYEEEE. The CDR3 length is 14 residues. The V and J ends lost 7 bases and 2 bases respectively, with 16 bases between them. The CDR3 DNA sequence: TGTGCCAGCCGGCGATGGGGGGGCCCCTACGAGCAGTACTTC. Translation gives CASRRWGGPYEQYF.